Described below is a single TCR beta chain sequence and its context. Libraries were prepared by immunoSEQ multiplex PCR; TCRdb keeps only in-frame clonotypes and omits some of them. The sample lists approximately 83,000 clones, roughly 93% seen once, with roughly 3.9% in the top ten. The data were taken from a study of T cells in localized non-small cell lung cancer. This CDR3 has 14 amino acids. Germline V lookup: CDR1 SGHRS, CDR2 YFSETQ. V lost 0 bases and J lost 5; bases outside the gene matches: 4. The rearrangement uses TRBV5-1 and TRBJ1-2; TRBD1 matches 7 bases. The receptor was isolated from a woman between 35 and 75 years old with stage II squamous cell lung carcinoma. Specimen: PBMCs, collected before any cancer treatment. The CDR3 protein is CASSLGQGEYGYTF. Here the CDR3 DNA reads TGCGCCAGCAGCTTGGGACAGGGAGAATATGGCTACACCTTC.